Reported below is one T cell receptor beta chain. This sample was taken from a study of technical replicates of blood from four donors. TCRdb keeps only in-frame clones here, not all; method: immunoSEQ multiplex PCR. The sample includes about 80,000 clones, about 91% of them seen just once. With V trimmed by 6 bases and J by 5 bases, 9 bases remained unmatched. CDR1 is KGHSH and CDR2 is LQKENI in the germline V gene. The CDR3 is 14 amino acids. The sequence was collected from a human donor in good health. The V call is TRBV18, the J call TRBJ1-1, with 7 bases matching TRBD1. The sequenced sample consisted of T cells isolated from PBMCs. This CDR3 reads CASSGQANGTEAFF. Written as DNA, the CDR3 is TGTGCCAGCTCCGGACAGGCAAACGGGACTGAAGCTTTCTTT.